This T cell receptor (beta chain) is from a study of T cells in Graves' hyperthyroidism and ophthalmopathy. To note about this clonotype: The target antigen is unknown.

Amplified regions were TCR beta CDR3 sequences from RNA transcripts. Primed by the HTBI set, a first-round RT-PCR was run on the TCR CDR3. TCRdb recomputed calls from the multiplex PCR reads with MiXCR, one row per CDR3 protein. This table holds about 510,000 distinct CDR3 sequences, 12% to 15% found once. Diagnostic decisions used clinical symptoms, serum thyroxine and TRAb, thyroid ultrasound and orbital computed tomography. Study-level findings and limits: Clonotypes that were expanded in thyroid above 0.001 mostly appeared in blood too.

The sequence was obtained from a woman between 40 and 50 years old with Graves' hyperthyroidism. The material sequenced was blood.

CDR3 nucleotide sequence: TGTGCCAGCAGTTATGGAGATCCGGGACAGGGGTTATACGAGCAGTACTTC. Its protein product is CASSYGDPGQGLYEQYF. The chain couples TRBV6-5 to TRBJ2-7, with 10 nucleotides matching TRBD1. With V trimmed by 3 bases and J by 4 bases, 12 bases remained unmatched. The CDR3 runs 17 residues. The V gene's germline CDR1 is MNHEY and CDR2 SVGAGI.